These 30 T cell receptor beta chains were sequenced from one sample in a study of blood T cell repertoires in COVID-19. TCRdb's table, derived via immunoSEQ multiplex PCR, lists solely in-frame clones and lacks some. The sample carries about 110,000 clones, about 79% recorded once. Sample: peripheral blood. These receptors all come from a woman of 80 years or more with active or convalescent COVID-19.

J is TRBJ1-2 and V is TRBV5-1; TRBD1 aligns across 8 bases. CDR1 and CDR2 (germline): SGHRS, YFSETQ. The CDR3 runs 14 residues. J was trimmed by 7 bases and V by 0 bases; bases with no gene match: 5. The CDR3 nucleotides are TGCGCCAGCAGCTTGGGGACAGGGATTAGTGGCTACACCTTC. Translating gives CASSLGTGISGYTF. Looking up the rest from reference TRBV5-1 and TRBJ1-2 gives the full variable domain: KAGVTQTPRYLIKTRGQQVTLSCSPISGHRSVSWYQQTPGQGLQFLFEYFSETQRNKGNFPGRFSGRQFSNSRSEMNVSTLELGDSALYLCASSLGTGISGYTFGSGTRLTVV.

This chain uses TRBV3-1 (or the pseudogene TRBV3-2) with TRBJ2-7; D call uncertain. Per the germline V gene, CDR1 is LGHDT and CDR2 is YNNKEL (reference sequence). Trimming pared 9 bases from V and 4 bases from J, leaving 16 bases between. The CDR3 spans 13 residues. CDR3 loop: CASRDSLVYEQYF. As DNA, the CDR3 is TGTGCCAGTAGAGACTCGTTGGTATACGAGCAGTACTTC.

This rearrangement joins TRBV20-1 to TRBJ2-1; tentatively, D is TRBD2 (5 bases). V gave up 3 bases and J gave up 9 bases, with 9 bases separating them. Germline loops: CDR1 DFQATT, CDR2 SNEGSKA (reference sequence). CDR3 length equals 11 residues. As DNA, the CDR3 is TGCAGTGCTAGTAGCGTCGGTGAGCAGTTCTTC. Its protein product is CSASSVGEQFF.

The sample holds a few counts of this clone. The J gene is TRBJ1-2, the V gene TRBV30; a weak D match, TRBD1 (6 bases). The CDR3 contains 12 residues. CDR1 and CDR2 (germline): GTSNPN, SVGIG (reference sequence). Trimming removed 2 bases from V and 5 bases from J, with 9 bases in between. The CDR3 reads CAWSSQGYGYTF. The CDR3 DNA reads TGTGCCTGGAGTTCACAGGGTTATGGCTACACCTTC.

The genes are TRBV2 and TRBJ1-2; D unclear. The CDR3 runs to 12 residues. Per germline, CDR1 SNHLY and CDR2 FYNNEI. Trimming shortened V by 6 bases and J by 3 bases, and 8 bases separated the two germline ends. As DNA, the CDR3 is TGTGCCAGCAGGGGCAGAGACTATGGCTACACCTTC. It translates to CASRGRDYGYTF.

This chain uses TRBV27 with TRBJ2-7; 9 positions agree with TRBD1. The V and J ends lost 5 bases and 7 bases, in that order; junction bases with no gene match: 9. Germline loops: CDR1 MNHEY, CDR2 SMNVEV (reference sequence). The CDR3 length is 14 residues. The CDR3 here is CASSLGQGLREQYF. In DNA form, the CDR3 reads TGTGCCAGCAGTCTGGGACAGGGCCTGAGGGAGCAGTACTTC.

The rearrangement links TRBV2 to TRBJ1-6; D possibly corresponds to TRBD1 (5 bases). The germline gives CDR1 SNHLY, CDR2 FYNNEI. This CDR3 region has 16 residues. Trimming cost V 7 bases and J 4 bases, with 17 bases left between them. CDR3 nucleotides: TGTGCCAGCATATCGGAGTCGACAGTATATAATTCACCCCTCCACTTT. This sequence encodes CASISESTVYNSPLHF.

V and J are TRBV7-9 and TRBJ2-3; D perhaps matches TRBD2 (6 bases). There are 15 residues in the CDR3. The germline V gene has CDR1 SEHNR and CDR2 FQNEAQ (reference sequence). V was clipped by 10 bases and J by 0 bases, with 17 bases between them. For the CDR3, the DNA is TGTGCCACCCCTGTATGGGACTCTAGCACAGATACGCAGTATTTT. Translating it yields CATPVWDSSTDTQYF.

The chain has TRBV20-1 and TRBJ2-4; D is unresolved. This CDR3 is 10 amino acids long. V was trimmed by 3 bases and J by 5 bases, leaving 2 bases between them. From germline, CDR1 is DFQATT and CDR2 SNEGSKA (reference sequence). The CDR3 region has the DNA TGCAGTGCTAGCGAAAACATTCAGTACTTC. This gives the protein CSASENIQYF.

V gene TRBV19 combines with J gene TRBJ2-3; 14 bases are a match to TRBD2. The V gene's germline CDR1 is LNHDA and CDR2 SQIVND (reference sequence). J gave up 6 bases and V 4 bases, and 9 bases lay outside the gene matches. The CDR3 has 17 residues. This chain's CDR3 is CASSTLTSGRGADTQYF. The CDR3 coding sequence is TGTGCCAGTAGTACCCTGACTAGCGGGAGGGGCGCCGATACGCAGTATTTT.

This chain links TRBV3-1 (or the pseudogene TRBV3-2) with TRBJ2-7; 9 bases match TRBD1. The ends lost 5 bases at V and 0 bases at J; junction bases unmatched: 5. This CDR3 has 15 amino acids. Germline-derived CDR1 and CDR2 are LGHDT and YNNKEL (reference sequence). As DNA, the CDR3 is TGTGCCAGCAGCGAAGGACAGGGGACCTCCTACGAGCAGTACTTC. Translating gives CASSEGQGTSYEQYF.

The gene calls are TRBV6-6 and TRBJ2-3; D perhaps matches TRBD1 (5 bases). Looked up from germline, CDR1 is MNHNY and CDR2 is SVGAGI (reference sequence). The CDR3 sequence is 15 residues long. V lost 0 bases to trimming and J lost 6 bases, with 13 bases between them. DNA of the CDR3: TGTGCCAGCAGTTACTCGTTTAGGGGTCGTGATACGCAGTATTTT. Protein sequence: CASSYSFRGRDTQYF.

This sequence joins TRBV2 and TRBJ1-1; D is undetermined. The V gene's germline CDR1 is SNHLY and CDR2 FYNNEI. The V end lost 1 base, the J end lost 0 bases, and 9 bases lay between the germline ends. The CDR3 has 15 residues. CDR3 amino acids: CASSEGSHMNTEAFF. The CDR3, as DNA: TGTGCCAGCAGTGAAGGAAGTCACATGAACACTGAAGCTTTCTTT.

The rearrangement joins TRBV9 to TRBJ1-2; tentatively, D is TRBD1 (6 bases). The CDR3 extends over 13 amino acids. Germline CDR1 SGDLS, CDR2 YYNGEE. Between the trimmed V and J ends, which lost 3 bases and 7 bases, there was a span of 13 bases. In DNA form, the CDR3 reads TGTGCCAGCAGCGACAGGGATGTGGGTGGCTACACCTTC. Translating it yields CASSDRDVGGYTF.

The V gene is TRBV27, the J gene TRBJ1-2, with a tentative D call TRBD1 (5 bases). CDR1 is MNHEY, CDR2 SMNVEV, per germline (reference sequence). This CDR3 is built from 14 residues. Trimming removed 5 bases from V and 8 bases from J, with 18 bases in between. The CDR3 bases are TGTGCCAGCAGTCCTCCAGGGCCACGTCGGGGCTACACCTTC. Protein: CASSPPGPRRGYTF.

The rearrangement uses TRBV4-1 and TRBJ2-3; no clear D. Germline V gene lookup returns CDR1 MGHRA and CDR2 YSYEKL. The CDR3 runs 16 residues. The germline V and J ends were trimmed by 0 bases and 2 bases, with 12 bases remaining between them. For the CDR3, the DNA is TGCGCCAGCAGCCAAGAACAAGCGACGAACACAGATACGCAGTATTTT. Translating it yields CASSQEQATNTDTQYF.

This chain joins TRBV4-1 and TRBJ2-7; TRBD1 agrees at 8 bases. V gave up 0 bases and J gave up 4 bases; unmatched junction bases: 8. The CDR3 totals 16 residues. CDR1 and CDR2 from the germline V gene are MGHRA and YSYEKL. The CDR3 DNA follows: TGCGCCAGCAGCCAAGAGGGGCAGGGGGCGACTTACGAGCAGTACTTC. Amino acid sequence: CASSQEGQGATYEQYF.

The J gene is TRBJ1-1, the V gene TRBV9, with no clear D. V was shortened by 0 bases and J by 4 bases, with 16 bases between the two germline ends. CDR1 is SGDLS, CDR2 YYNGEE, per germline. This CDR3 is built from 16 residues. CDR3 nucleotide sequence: TGTGCCAGCAGCGTAGACCCAGAGACCAGAGGCACTGAAGCTTTCTTT. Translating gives CASSVDPETRGTEAFF.

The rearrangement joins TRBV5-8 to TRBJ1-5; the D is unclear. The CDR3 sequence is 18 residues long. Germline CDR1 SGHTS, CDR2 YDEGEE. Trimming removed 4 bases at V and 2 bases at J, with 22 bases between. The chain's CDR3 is CASSVWGAGGSGNQPQHF. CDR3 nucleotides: TGTGCCAGCAGCGTTTGGGGTGCAGGCGGGTCGGGCAATCAGCCCCAGCATTTT.

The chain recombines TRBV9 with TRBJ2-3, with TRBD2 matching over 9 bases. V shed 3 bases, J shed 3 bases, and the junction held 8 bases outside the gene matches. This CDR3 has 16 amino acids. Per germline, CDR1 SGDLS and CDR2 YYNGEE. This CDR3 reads CASSGGAGGMTDTQYF. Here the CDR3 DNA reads TGTGCCAGCAGCGGAGGGGCGGGAGGGATGACAGATACGCAGTATTTT.

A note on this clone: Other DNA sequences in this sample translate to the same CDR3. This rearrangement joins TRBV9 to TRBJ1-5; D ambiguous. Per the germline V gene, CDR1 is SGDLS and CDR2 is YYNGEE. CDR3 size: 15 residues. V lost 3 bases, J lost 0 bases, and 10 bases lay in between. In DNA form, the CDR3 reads TGTGCCAGCAGCGGCGGCGGGAATAGCAATCAGCCCCAGCATTTT. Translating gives CASSGGGNSNQPQHF.

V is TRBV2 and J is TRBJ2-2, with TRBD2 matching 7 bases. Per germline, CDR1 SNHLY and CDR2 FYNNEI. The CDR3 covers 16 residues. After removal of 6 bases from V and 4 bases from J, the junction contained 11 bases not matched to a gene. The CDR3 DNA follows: TGTGCCAGCAGCGATCTTGGAGCGGGGCTCACCGGGGAGCTGTTTTTT. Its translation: CASSDLGAGLTGELFF.

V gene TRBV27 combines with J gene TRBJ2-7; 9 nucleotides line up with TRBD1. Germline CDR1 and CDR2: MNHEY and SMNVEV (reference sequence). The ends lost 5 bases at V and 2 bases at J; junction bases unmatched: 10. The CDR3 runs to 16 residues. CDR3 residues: CASSGSSGTGPYEQYF. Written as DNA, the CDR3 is TGTGCCAGCAGTGGATCCTCCGGGACAGGGCCCTACGAGCAGTACTTC.

The CDR3 bases are TGTGCCAGCAGCCACCCTGCGTCAGGGCCGAACACCGGGGAGCTGTTTTTT. Translation gives CASSHPASGPNTGELFF. The rearrangement uses TRBV3-1 (or the pseudogene TRBV3-2) and TRBJ2-2, with D maybe TRBD1 (5 bases). CDR1 and CDR2 (germline): LGHDT, YNNKEL (reference sequence). This CDR3 comprises 17 residues. V was clipped by 3 bases and J by 0 bases, with 14 bases between them.

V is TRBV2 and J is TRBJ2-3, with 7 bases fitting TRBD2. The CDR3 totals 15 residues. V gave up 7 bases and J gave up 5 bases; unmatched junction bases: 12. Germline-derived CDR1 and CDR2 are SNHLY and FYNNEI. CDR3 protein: CASNRGTTGRDTQYF. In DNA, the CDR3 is TGTGCCAGCAACCGAGGGACTACCGGCCGAGATACGCAGTATTTT.

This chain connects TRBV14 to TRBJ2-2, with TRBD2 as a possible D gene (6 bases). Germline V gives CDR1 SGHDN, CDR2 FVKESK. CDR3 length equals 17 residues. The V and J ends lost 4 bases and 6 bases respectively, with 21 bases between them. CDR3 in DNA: TGTGCCAGCAGCCGTTTGGTGACTAGTATTGACGCCGGGGAGCTGTTTTTT. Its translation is CASSRLVTSIDAGELFF.

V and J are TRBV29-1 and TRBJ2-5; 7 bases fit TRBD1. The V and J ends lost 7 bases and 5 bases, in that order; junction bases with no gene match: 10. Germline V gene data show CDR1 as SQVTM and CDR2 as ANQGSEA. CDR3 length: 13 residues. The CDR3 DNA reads TGCAGCGGAACACAGGGGACCCGGGAGACCCAGTACTTC. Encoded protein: CSGTQGTRETQYF. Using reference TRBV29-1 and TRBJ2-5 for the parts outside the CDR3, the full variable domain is SAVISQKPSRDICQRGTSLTIQCQVDSQVTMMFWYRQQPGQSLTLIATANQGSEATYESGFVIDKFPISRPNLTFSTLTVSNMSPEDSSIYLCSGTQGTRETQYFGPGTRLLVL.

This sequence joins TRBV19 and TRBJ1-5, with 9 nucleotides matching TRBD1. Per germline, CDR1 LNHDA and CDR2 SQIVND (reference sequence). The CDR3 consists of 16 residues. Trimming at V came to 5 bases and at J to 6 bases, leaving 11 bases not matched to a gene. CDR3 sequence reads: CASSVTGGAASQPQHF. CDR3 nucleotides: TGTGCCAGTAGTGTCACAGGGGGCGCAGCCAGTCAGCCCCAGCATTTT.

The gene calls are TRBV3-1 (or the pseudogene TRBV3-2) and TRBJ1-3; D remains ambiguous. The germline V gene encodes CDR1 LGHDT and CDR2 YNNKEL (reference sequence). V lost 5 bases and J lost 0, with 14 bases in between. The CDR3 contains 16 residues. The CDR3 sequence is CASSSQVSVSGNTIYF. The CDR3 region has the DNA TGTGCCAGCAGCTCCCAGGTTTCCGTCTCTGGAAACACCATATATTTT.

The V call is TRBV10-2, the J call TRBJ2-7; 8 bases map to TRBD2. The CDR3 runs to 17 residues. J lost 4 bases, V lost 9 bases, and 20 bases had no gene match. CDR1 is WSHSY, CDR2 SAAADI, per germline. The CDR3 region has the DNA TGCGCCAGGTTCACTCCGTGGGTTAGGCGGGAGGAGTACGAGCAGTACTTC. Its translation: CARFTPWVRREEYEQYF.